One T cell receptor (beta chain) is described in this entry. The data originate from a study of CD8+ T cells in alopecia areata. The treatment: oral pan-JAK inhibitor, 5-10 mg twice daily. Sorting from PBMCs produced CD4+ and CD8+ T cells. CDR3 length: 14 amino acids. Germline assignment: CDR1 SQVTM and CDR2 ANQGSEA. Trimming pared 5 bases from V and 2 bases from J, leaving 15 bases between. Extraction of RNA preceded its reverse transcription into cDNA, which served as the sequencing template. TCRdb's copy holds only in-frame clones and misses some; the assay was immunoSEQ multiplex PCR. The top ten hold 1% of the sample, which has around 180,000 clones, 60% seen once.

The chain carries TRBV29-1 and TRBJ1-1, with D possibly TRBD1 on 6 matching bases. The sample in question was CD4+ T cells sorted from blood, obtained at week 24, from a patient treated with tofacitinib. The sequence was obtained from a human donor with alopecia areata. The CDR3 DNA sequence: TGCAGCGTTATGCGGACAGAGGCCAACACTGAAGCTTTCTTT. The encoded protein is CSVMRTEANTEAFF.